Listed below are T cell receptor beta chains from one sample, sequenced in a study of control samples from healthy donors and cancer patients. The repertoire was sequenced with immunoSEQ multiplex PCR; TCRdb's copy has only in-frame clones and lacks some. The sample holds over 45,000 clones, roughly 92% seen once. Sequenced material: PBMCs. The receptors derive from a man aged 25 to 45 with colorectal cancer. CDR3s include the opening cysteine and the closing phenylalanine or tryptophan. The order of the fields is D gene, J gene, V gene, clone size, CDR3 DNA, CDR3 protein. A D gene is named only where the DNA matches it firmly. A clone size is listed for some rows: how often the clone was seen (once, few, many), or a class if it is expanded.

. TRBJ2-2 TRBV5-1 once TGCGCCAGCAGCTTGAGTGGAGGCGCGAACACCGGGGAGCTGTTTTTT CASSLSGGANTGELFF
TRBD1 TRBJ1-2 TRBV5-1 . TGCGCCAGCAGACTGGACAGGGGCTATGGCTACACCTTC CASRLDRGYGYTF
TRBD1 TRBJ2-2 TRBV27 . TGTGCCAGCAGTCGTGACAGGGTCGACACCGGGGAGCTGTTTTTT CASSRDRVDTGELFF
. TRBJ1-3 TRBV7-9 once TGTGCCAGCCCTCCGGATCACTCCCAGAGCTCTGGAAACACCATATATTTT CASPPDHSQSSGNTIYF
. TRBJ2-3 TRBV4-3 . TGCGCCAGCAGCCAAGATTGGGGGGTGAGCACAGATACGCAGTATTTT CASSQDWGVSTDTQYF
. TRBJ2-4 TRBV19 . TGTGCCAGTAGTATTGGACGGCAAAACATTCAGTACTTC CASSIGRQNIQYF
. TRBJ2-7 TRBV2 . TGTGCCAGCAGTGAAGCGCTTGGGTGGTACGAGCAGTACTTC CASSEALGWYEQYF
. TRBJ2-1 TRBV6-5 once TGTGCCAGTTCGACCGGGGGAAGCTCCTACAATGAGCAGTTCTTC CASSTGGSSYNEQFF
TRBD1 TRBJ1-1 TRBV10-3 . TGTGCCATCAGTGAGTCGGGACAGGGGATTGAAGCTTTCTTT CAISESGQGIEAFF
. TRBJ1-3 TRBV3-1/TRBV3-2 . TGTGCCAGCAGACAACCCTCTGGAAACACCATATATTTT CASRQPSGNTIYF
. TRBJ1-1 TRBV2 . TGTGCCAGCAGTGAAGCGCTTCAGGTGAGCGTAGCTTTCTTT CASSEALQVSVAFF
. TRBJ1-6 TRBV3-1/TRBV3-2 . TGTGCCAGCAGCCAAGGTTCTCCCGGGTCACCCCTCCACTTT CASSQGSPGSPLHF
. TRBJ2-1 TRBV24-1 . TGTGCCACCAGTGACCCGGGGTCCTACAATGAGCAGTTCTTC CATSDPGSYNEQFF
. TRBJ2-3 TRBV5-1 . TGCGCCAGCAGCGGTCTTCGGACCAGCACAGATACGCAGTATTTT CASSGLRTSTDTQYF
TRBD1 TRBJ1-5 TRBV24-1 . TGTGCCACCAGTACAGGGGCGCTTTTGCAGCCCCAGCATTTT CATSTGALLQPQHF
TRBD2 TRBJ2-2 TRBV6-2/TRBV6-3 . TGTGCCAGCAGTCTCTATGGACTGCGGGGAGGGACCGGGGAGCTGTTTTTT CASSLYGLRGGTGELFF
. TRBJ2-3 TRBV11-2 . TGTGCCAGCAGCTTCAGGGAAAGAGGCACAGATACGCAGTATTTT CASSFRERGTDTQYF
. TRBJ1-5 TRBV15 . TGTGCCACCAGCAGAGGGGGGACCAATTATCAGCCCCAGCATTTT CATSRGGTNYQPQHF
TRBD2 TRBJ2-3 TRBV9 . TGTGCCAGCAGCGTAGAGGGACTAGGTCAGGATACGCAGTATTTT CASSVEGLGQDTQYF
TRBD1 TRBJ2-3 TRBV6-5 . TGTGCCAGCAGTCCTCAGACAGGGGGCACAGATACGCAGTATTTT CASSPQTGGTDTQYF
. TRBJ1-1 TRBV7-2 once TGTGCCAGCAGCCGGGACGGTGGGAACACTGAAGCTTTCTTT CASSRDGGNTEAFF
. TRBJ1-2 TRBV5-6 once TGTGCCAGCAGCTTGGGGATGGTAGCTAACTATGGCTACACCTTC CASSLGMVANYGYTF
. TRBJ1-2 TRBV3-1/TRBV3-2 . TGTGCCAGCAGCCTCGGGAATAACTATGGCTACACCTTC CASSLGNNYGYTF
TRBD2 TRBJ2-5 TRBV3-1/TRBV3-2 . TGTGCCAGCACCTTCAGCGGGGATGAGACCCAGTACTTC CASTFSGDETQYF
. TRBJ1-5 TRBV6-5 . TGTGCCAGCATGGGAGGAACGTTATGGCATTTT CASMGGTLWHF
. TRBJ2-2 TRBV4-1 . TGCGCCAGCAGCCAAGTCGATCTTGGCAGGATAGGCGGGGAGCTGTTTTTT CASSQVDLGRIGGELFF
. TRBJ1-1 TRBV2 once TGTGCCAGTTCGTCAGCCGCTGAAGCTTTCTTT CASSSAAEAFF
. TRBJ2-7 TRBV6-2/TRBV6-3 . TGTGCCAGCAGTACCACGACAGCTTATTACTCCTACGAGCAGTACTTC CASSTTTAYYSYEQYF
. TRBJ1-5 TRBV7-8 . TGTGCCAGCAGCCAACCAAGGGGGGCCCAGCATTTT CASSQPRGAQHF
. TRBJ2-1 TRBV27 . TGTGCCAGCAGTTTAAGCCACAATGAGCAGTTCTTC CASSLSHNEQFF
. TRBJ1-1 TRBV5-1 . TGCGCCAGCAGCTTGGAAGCCCCAGCTGGGACTGAAGCTTTCTTT CASSLEAPAGTEAFF
TRBD1 TRBJ2-1 TRBV5-4 once TGTGCCAGCAGCTCCAAGACAGGGAGCTCCTACAATGAGCAGTTCTTC CASSSKTGSSYNEQFF
. TRBJ1-2 TRBV5-1 once TGCGCCAGCAGCTTGTCGCACAGCTCCGCTTCTTTCTATGGCTACACCTTC CASSLSHSSASFYGYTF
TRBD2 TRBJ2-3 TRBV6-2/TRBV6-3 few TGTGCCAGCAGTACTAGCGTCACAGATACGCAGTATTTT CASSTSVTDTQYF
TRBD1 TRBJ2-2 TRBV4-1 . TGCGCCAGCAGCCAAGAAGTCCAGGGGGACGCCGGGGAGCTGTTTTTT CASSQEVQGDAGELFF
TRBD2 TRBJ2-1 TRBV4-2 . TGTGCCAGCAGCCAAGTAGTATCAAGCGGGGACCCATACAATGAGCAGTTCTTC CASSQVVSSGDPYNEQFF
TRBD1 TRBJ1-2 TRBV4-2 . TGTGCCAGCAACTCCCTACCGACAGGGTACGGTGGCTACACCTTC CASNSLPTGYGGYTF
. TRBJ1-4 TRBV6-1 . TGTGCCAGCAGTGCGTTAACCGGGGGCCTTCCCGGGCGAACTAATGAAAAACTGTTTTTT CASSALTGGLPGRTNEKLFF
. TRBJ2-2 TRBV6-5 . TGTGCCAGCAGTTACTTTGGGGATGCGGACACCGGGGAGCTGTTTTTT CASSYFGDADTGELFF
. TRBJ1-1 TRBV5-4 . TGTGCCAGCAGCTTGGAGGTGGGACTCACTGAAGCTTTCTTT CASSLEVGLTEAFF
. TRBJ1-6 TRBV27 . TGTGCCAGCAGTTTATACCCCCCTATCTCGACTTATAATTCACCCCTCCACTTT CASSLYPPISTYNSPLHF
. TRBJ1-2 TRBV27 . TGTGCCAGCAGTGCGGTAGGAACCCCACTTGCTGGCTACACCTTC CASSAVGTPLAGYTF
. TRBJ2-7 TRBV12-5 . TGTGCTAGTGGTTTGGACGTGACTTACGAGCAGTACTTC CASGLDVTYEQYF
TRBD2 TRBJ2-7 TRBV4-2 . TGTGCCAGCAGCCACGTTAATAGCGGGGAGCCATACGAGCAGTACTTC CASSHVNSGEPYEQYF
. TRBJ2-5 TRBV4-1 . TGCGCCAGCAGCCAAGATGGGGTACCTCGGGGGACCCAGTACTTC CASSQDGVPRGTQYF
TRBD2 TRBJ2-2 TRBV4-2 . TGTGCCAGCAGCCAAGGGCGGCTAGCGGGGGCGAACACCGGGGAGCTGTTTTTT CASSQGRLAGANTGELFF
. TRBJ1-2 TRBV5-4 . TGTGCCAGCAGTATGTCCGGACGGCTAGCTAACTATGGCTACACCTTC CASSMSGRLANYGYTF
. TRBJ1-2 TRBV4-3 . TGCGCCAGCAGCCCCCTTCTAGGAGTCGGTGGCTACACCTTC CASSPLLGVGGYTF
. TRBJ2-1 TRBV9 . TGTGCCAGCAGCGTATACGGACAGACGAGCTCCTACAATGAGCAGTTCTTC CASSVYGQTSSYNEQFF
TRBD2 TRBJ2-1 TRBV30 . TGTGCCTGGAGCCCAGCGGGGGGGAGGAATGAGCAGTTCTTC CAWSPAGGRNEQFF
. TRBJ2-1 TRBV5-5 . TGTGCCAGCAGCTCGGACCCGGGGATCTACAATGAGCAGTTCTTC CASSSDPGIYNEQFF
TRBD2 TRBJ2-3 TRBV9 . TGTGCCAGCACCCTAACTAGCGGGGGAACAGATACGCAGTATTTT CASTLTSGGTDTQYF